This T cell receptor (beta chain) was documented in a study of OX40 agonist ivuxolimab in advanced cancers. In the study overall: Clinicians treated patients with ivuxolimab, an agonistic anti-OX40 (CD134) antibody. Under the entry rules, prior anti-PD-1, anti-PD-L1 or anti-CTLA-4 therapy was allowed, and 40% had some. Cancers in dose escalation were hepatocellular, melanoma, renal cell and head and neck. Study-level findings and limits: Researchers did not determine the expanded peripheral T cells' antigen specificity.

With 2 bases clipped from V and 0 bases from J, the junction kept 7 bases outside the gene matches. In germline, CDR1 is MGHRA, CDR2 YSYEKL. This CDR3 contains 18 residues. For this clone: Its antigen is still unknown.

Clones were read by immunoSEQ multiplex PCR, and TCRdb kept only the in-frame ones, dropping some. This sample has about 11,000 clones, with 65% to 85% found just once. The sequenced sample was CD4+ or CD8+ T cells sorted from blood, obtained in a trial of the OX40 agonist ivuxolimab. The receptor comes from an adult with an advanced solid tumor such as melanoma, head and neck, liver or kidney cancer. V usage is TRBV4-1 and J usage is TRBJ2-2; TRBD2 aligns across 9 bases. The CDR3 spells CASSQSRLADPNTGELFF. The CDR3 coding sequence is TGCGCCAGCAGCCAATCTAGACTAGCGGACCCGAACACCGGGGAGCTGTTTTTT.